The 32 T cell receptor beta chains below come from one sample, sequenced in a study of T cell changes during pregnancy in multiple sclerosis. Assay used: immunoSEQ multiplex PCR; TCRdb lists only in-frame clones, some missing. The repertoire includes roughly 60,000 clones, roughly 93% of them detected once, and 0.36% sits in the top ten. This specimen was CD4+ T cells from peripheral blood mononuclear cells, taken before pregnancy. These receptors came from a female donor with multiple sclerosis, enrolled in a pregnancy study.

The rearrangement links TRBV6-1 to TRBJ1-2, with D possibly matching TRBD1 (5 bases). Germline values: CDR1 MNHNS, CDR2 SASEGT. The germline V and J ends were trimmed by 5 bases and 4 bases, with 17 bases remaining between them. The CDR3 loop spans 15 amino acids. The chain's CDR3 is CASSQNPTEVYGYTF. CDR3 DNA: TGTGCCAGCAGTCAAAACCCGACAGAGGTCTATGGCTACACCTTC.

The rearrangement links TRBV19 to TRBJ1-2, with TRBD1 identical over 8 bases. The CDR3 totals 16 residues. Looked up from germline, CDR1 is LNHDA and CDR2 is SQIVND (reference sequence). V dropped 5 bases and J dropped 4; count of bases not matched to a gene: 12. The DNA of the CDR3 is TGTGCCAGTAGTCCAAGCTCGGCGACAGGGGCCTATGGCTACACCTTC. Its translation: CASSPSSATGAYGYTF. Full variable domain (outside the CDR3, taken from reference TRBV19 and TRBJ1-2): DGGITQSPKYLFRKEGQNVTLSCEQNLNHDAMYWYRQDPGQGLRLIYYSQIVNDFQKGDIAEGYSVSREKKESFPLTVTSAQKNPTAFYLCASSPSSATGAYGYTFGSGTRLTVV.

The chain employs TRBV9 and TRBJ2-2; TRBD2 matches at 16 bases. CDR3 length: 18 amino acids. The V gene's germline CDR1 is SGDLS and CDR2 YYNGEE. Trimming removed 3 bases from V and 4 bases from J; junction bases left unmatched: 6. CDR3 DNA sequence: TGTGCCAGCAGCGCGGGACTAGCGGGAGGGCCGGGCACCGGGGAGCTGTTTTTT. Protein: CASSAGLAGGPGTGELFF.

The V and J genes are TRBV5-4 and TRBJ2-4, with 10 bases that match TRBD2. The V gene's germline CDR1 is SGHNT and CDR2 YYREEE (reference sequence). The CDR3 is 18 amino acids. J was trimmed by 1 base and V by 0 bases; bases with no gene match: 7. CDR3 amino acids: CASSLGAGGPGAKNIQYF. CDR3 bases: TGTGCCAGCAGCTTGGGAGCGGGAGGGCCCGGGGCCAAAAACATTCAGTACTTC.

This chain joins TRBV5-5 and TRBJ1-1; D is perhaps TRBD1 (5 bases). V was trimmed by 4 bases and J by 3 bases, leaving 16 bases between them. Germline assignment: CDR1 SGHKS and CDR2 YYEKEE (reference sequence). The CDR3 is 15 residues long. CDR3 DNA sequence: TGTGCCAGCAGCATGGGACTACGGAGGGACACTGAAGCTTTCTTT. This encodes CASSMGLRRDTEAFF.

The V gene is TRBV9, the J gene TRBJ2-2; 14 bases agree with TRBD2. V lost 5 bases, J lost 5 bases, and 14 bases stayed unmatched. The CDR3 spans 19 residues. From germline, CDR1 is SGDLS and CDR2 YYNGEE. The CDR3 is CASRDIRLAGGLITGELFF. CDR3 coding DNA: TGTGCCAGCAGAGACATTCGACTAGCGGGAGGGTTGATTACCGGGGAGCTGTTTTTT.

The chain employs TRBV6-5 and TRBJ2-7, with D possibly matching TRBD1 (6 bases). Trimming took 7 bases from V and 1 from J, leaving 11 bases between them. CDR1 and CDR2 (germline): MNHEY, SVGAGI. The CDR3 contains 13 residues. Written as DNA, the CDR3 is TGTGCCAGCATTAAACAGGGATCCTACGAGCAGTACTTC. This codes for CASIKQGSYEQYF.

The V gene is TRBV29-1, the J gene TRBJ1-1; no clear D gene. This CDR3 is 13 amino acids long. Germline V gene sequence: CDR1 SQVTM, CDR2 ANQGSEA. V was trimmed by 4 bases and J by 0 bases, leaving 9 bases between them. The CDR3 DNA reads as TGCAGCGTTGGTTCCATCATGAACACTGAAGCTTTCTTT. Its translation: CSVGSIMNTEAFF.

This chain uses TRBV19 with TRBJ1-1; 9 positions match TRBD1. Germline values: CDR1 LNHDA, CDR2 SQIVND (reference sequence). J lost 2 bases, V lost 3 bases, and 4 bases had no gene match. CDR3 length: 15 residues. The DNA of the CDR3 is TGTGCCAGTAGTATTAGGGACAGGGCTAACACTGAAGCTTTCTTT. Translated: CASSIRDRANTEAFF. Full variable domain (missing parts from reference TRBV19 and TRBJ1-1): DGGITQSPKYLFRKEGQNVTLSCEQNLNHDAMYWYRQDPGQGLRLIYYSQIVNDFQKGDIAEGYSVSREKKESFPLTVTSAQKNPTAFYLCASSIRDRANTEAFFGQGTRLTVV.

The rearrangement joins TRBV7-2 to TRBJ2-7; TRBD2 matches 12 bases. Germline V CDR1 and CDR2: SGHTA, FQGNSA. V shed 5 bases and J 7 bases; nucleotides not matched to a gene: 12. CDR3 length: 16 residues. The CDR3 here is CASSRTSGASFREQYF. CDR3 nucleotide sequence: TGTGCCAGCAGCCGGACTAGCGGGGCCTCCTTTAGGGAGCAGTACTTC.

This chain joins TRBV29-1 and TRBJ2-1; no clear D. Germline V gene sequence: CDR1 SQVTM, CDR2 ANQGSEA. Trimming removed 2 bases from V and 4 bases from J, with 12 bases in between. The CDR3 contains 14 residues. The CDR3 DNA reads TGCAGCGTTGAAAGTGAAGTTCGGTACAATGAGCAGTTCTTC. It specifies CSVESEVRYNEQFF.

This clone was found once. The rearrangement uses TRBV5-5 and TRBJ1-4; the D gene is possibly TRBD1 (5 bases). The CDR3 totals 14 residues. V gave up 0 bases and J gave up 11 bases, with 14 bases separating them. The germline V gene has CDR1 SGHKS and CDR2 YYEKEE (reference sequence). Here the CDR3 reads CASSLVADTVKLFF. The CDR3 DNA follows: TGTGCCAGCAGCTTGGTAGCGGACACGGTGAAACTGTTTTTT.

The sample holds one count of this clone. The chain has TRBV10-1 and TRBJ2-1; D call uncertain. This CDR3 comprises 13 residues. With 6 bases removed from V and 7 bases from J, the gap between germline ends came to 13 bases. Germline CDR1 and CDR2: WNHNN and SYGVQD (reference sequence). CDR3 amino acids: CASRVKRPNEQFF. CDR3 coding DNA: TGCGCCAGCAGGGTAAAGCGACCTAATGAGCAGTTCTTC.

This clone was seen a handful of times. The genes are TRBV28 and TRBJ2-1; the D gene is possibly TRBD2 (6 bases). The CDR3 sequence is 16 residues long. The germline gives CDR1 MDHEN, CDR2 SYDVKM. Trimming left V 3 bases short and J 8 bases short, with 20 bases between. As DNA, the CDR3 is TGTGCCAGCAGTTTTTTGGGGGAGGCCTTCGGGGATGAGCAGTTCTTC. This translates into CASSFLGEAFGDEQFF.

The genes are TRBV5-6 and TRBJ2-1, with 9 positions matching TRBD2. This CDR3 has 16 residues. J gave up 5 bases and V 0 bases, and 6 bases lay outside the gene matches. Germline V gene data show CDR1 as SGHDT and CDR2 as YYEEEE. CDR3 nucleotides: TGTGCCAGCAGCTTGGGGCCTAGCGGGGCAAACAATGAGCAGTTCTTC. This gives the protein CASSLGPSGANNEQFF.

This clone is a singleton in its sample. This chain uses TRBV7-2 with TRBJ1-1, with a possible D match to TRBD1 (6 bases). The ends were cut back, 5 bases at V and 4 bases at J, with 11 bases in the middle. There are 13 residues in the CDR3. The V gene's germline CDR1 is SGHTA and CDR2 FQGNSA. DNA of the CDR3: TGTGCCAGCAGCCAGAACAGGGTCACTGAAGCTTTCTTT. Its protein product is CASSQNRVTEAFF. The entire variable domain, with the rest obtained from reference TRBV7-2 and TRBJ1-1, is as follows: GAGVSQSPSNKVTEKGKDVELRCDPISGHTALYWYRQSLGQGLEFLIYFQGNSAPDKSGLPSDRFSAERTGGSVSTLTIQRTQQEDSAVYLCASSQNRVTEAFFGQGTRLTVV.

This chain links TRBV18 with TRBJ1-4; a weak D match, TRBD1 (6 bases). The CDR3 covers 15 residues. Per germline, CDR1 KGHSH and CDR2 LQKENI. Trimming cost V 3 bases and J 3 bases, with 11 bases left between them. This CDR3 is CASSPIGTPNEKLFF. CDR3 nucleotides: TGTGCCAGCTCACCGATCGGGACACCTAATGAAAAACTGTTTTTT. Filled out from reference TRBV18 and TRBJ1-4, the complete variable domain reads NAGVMQNPRHLVRRRGQEARLRCSPMKGHSHVYWYRQLPEEGLKFMVYLQKENIIDESGMPKERFSAEFPKEGPSILRIQQVVRGDSAAYFCASSPIGTPNEKLFFGSGTQLSVL.

The J gene is TRBJ1-1, the V gene TRBV7-2; no reliable D call. With 2 bases removed from V and 3 bases from J, the gap between germline ends came to 10 bases. Germline values: CDR1 SGHTA, CDR2 FQGNSA. The CDR3 is made up of 14 amino acids. The CDR3 loop reads CASSLSPGYTEAFF. In nucleotides, the CDR3 is TGTGCCAGCAGCTTATCACCCGGGTACACTGAAGCTTTCTTT. Full variable domain (rest looked up from reference TRBV7-2 and TRBJ1-1): GAGVSQSPSNKVTEKGKDVELRCDPISGHTALYWYRQSLGQGLEFLIYFQGNSAPDKSGLPSDRFSAERTGGSVSTLTIQRTQQEDSAVYLCASSLSPGYTEAFFGQGTRLTVV.

This chain uses TRBV10-3 with TRBJ2-5, with a weak D call TRBD1 (7 bases). This CDR3 has 12 residues. Deletions cut 9 bases from V and 6 bases from J, with 14 bases between. Germline V gene data show CDR1 as ENHRY and CDR2 as SYGVKD. CDR3 in amino acids: CAIGQGGKTQYF. The CDR3 bases are TGTGCCATAGGGCAGGGGGGAAAGACCCAGTACTTC.

The rearrangement links TRBV5-4 to TRBJ1-4; D is undetermined. Trimming left V 0 bases short and J 8 bases short, with 11 bases between. The length of the CDR3 is 14 residues. CDR1 and CDR2 from the germline V gene are SGHNT and YYREEE (reference sequence). The CDR3 protein is CASSLEPANEKLFF. DNA for the CDR3: TGTGCCAGCAGCTTGGAACCAGCGAACGAAAAACTGTTTTTT.

The rearrangement links TRBV19 to TRBJ1-2; unclear D gene. V lost 6 bases to trimming and J lost 8 bases, with 13 bases between them. The CDR3 spans 12 residues. Germline loops: CDR1 LNHDA, CDR2 SQIVND (reference sequence). DNA of the CDR3: TGTGCCAGTAGAGTGGCAGCGCTGGGCTACACCTTC. It translates to CASRVAALGYTF.

CDR3 nucleotides: TGTGCCAGCAGTTACGTCCCAGTCAGGGGCAATGAGCAGTTCTTC. This translates into CASSYVPVRGNEQFF. The rearrangement joins TRBV6-5 to TRBJ2-1; possible D gene TRBD1, 6 bases. The V gene lost 2 bases and the J gene lost 6 bases, with 14 bases spanning the gap. The length of the CDR3 is 15 residues. The germline V gene has CDR1 MNHEY and CDR2 SVGAGI.

The CDR3 nucleotides are TGTGCCAGCAGTTACTCGGAACAGGGCTCTGGAAACACCATATATTTT. This gives the protein CASSYSEQGSGNTIYF. V gene TRBV6-6 combines with J gene TRBJ1-3; D is perhaps TRBD1 (6 bases). Deletions cut 0 bases from V and 0 bases from J, with 9 bases between. CDR1 is MNHNY and CDR2 is SVGAGI in the germline V gene (reference sequence). This CDR3 comprises 16 residues.

This rearrangement joins TRBV21-1 to TRBJ1-5. TRBV21-1 is reported as a pseudogene. The CDR3 runs to 16 residues. For the CDR3, the DNA is TGTGCCAGCAGCAAAGCGTGCAGCGGCGGCAATCAGCCCCAGCATTTT. It yields the protein CASSKACSGGNQPQHF.

The chain employs TRBV19 and TRBJ2-7; D possibly corresponds to TRBD1 (5 bases). V shed 1 base and J shed 0 bases, with 10 bases lying between them. Germline CDR1 reads LNHDA; CDR2 reads SQIVND (reference sequence). The CDR3 totals 15 residues. CDR3 DNA sequence: TGTGCCAGTAGTATAGCAGGGCACCACTCCTACGAGCAGTACTTC. It is translated as CASSIAGHHSYEQYF.

The chain combines TRBV9 with TRBJ1-1; TRBD1 is a possible D gene (5 bases). Germline values: CDR1 SGDLS, CDR2 YYNGEE. The CDR3 contains 16 residues. V lost 4 bases and J 0 bases, leaving 16 bases between the germline ends. The CDR3 DNA reads TGTGCCAGCAGCCCCTCTGCCGGGGGGATGAACACTGAAGCTTTCTTT. This sequence encodes CASSPSAGGMNTEAFF.

This clone was counted a single time. This chain links TRBV9 with TRBJ2-5, with 9 bases identical to TRBD2. Germline trimming cut 4 bases from V and 3 bases from J; bases unmatched to any gene: 7. Per germline, CDR1 SGDLS and CDR2 YYNGEE. The CDR3 consists of 15 residues. DNA for the CDR3: TGTGCCAGCAGCTCCCAGACTAGCGGAAAAGAGACCCAGTACTTC. Residues: CASSSQTSGKETQYF.

The chain combines TRBV7-2 with TRBJ2-1; TRBD1 matches at 8 bases. The germline V gene has CDR1 SGHTA and CDR2 FQGNSA. Trimming cost V 8 bases and J 8 bases; bases outside gene matches: 17. The CDR3 sequence is 16 residues long. The CDR3 is CASDSGQGMVTDEQFF. The CDR3, as DNA: TGTGCCAGCGACTCAGGACAGGGTATGGTAACAGATGAGCAGTTCTTC.

The chain's CDR3 is CASSLARGLATRNEQFF. As DNA, the CDR3 is TGTGCCAGCAGTTTAGCTAGGGGACTAGCGACACGCAATGAGCAGTTCTTC. V gene TRBV27 combines with J gene TRBJ2-1, with TRBD2 identical over 10 bases. The CDR3 runs 17 residues. V shed 2 bases and J 6 bases; nucleotides not matched to a gene: 10. Germline-derived CDR1 and CDR2 are MNHEY and SMNVEV (reference sequence).

The chain recombines TRBV4-2 with TRBJ2-1, with TRBD2 matching 9 bases. This CDR3 contains 17 residues. The germline CDR1 and CDR2 sequences are LGHNA and YNFKEQ. V lost 0 bases, J lost 0 bases, and 3 bases stayed unmatched. The CDR3 region has the DNA TGTGCCAGCAGCCAAGATAGCGGGAGTCACTCCTACAATGAGCAGTTCTTC. It specifies CASSQDSGSHSYNEQFF.

The chain has TRBV19 and TRBJ2-1; the match to TRBD2 covers 8 bases. This CDR3 contains 17 residues. Trimming took 1 base from V and 7 from J; bases not matched to a gene: 12. Looked up from germline, CDR1 is LNHDA and CDR2 is SQIVND (reference sequence). In DNA form, the CDR3 reads TGTGCCAGTAGTATAGGGCCGGGACTAGGGGCTAGGAATGAGCAGTTCTTC. It yields the protein CASSIGPGLGARNEQFF.

The chain combines TRBV7-3 with TRBJ1-6, with D possibly TRBD1 on 5 matching bases. V was clipped by 2 bases and J by 7 bases, with 9 bases between them. Germline V gene sequence: CDR1 SGHTA, CDR2 FQGTGA. The CDR3 loop spans 14 amino acids. This chain's CDR3 is CASSLGALNSPLHF. In nucleotides, the CDR3 is TGTGCCAGCAGCTTAGGGGCCTTAAATTCACCCCTCCACTTT.